The next 13 T cell receptor beta chains were all read from a single sample in a study of T cell responses to AZD1222 COVID-19 vaccine (dated by TCRdb to the early 2020s). Library prep was done by the immunoSEQ multiplex PCR assay. TCRdb stores this immuneACCESS table with in-frame sequences only. Part of the clones is absent; in the studies checked, under half of the shortfall reflects unresolved V genes, and no reason is known for the rest. In all, the sample holds approximately 28,000 clones, and approximately 88% of those were seen once. 11% to 15% of the sample goes to the ten largest clones. The meaning of the sample's time point label: about 28 days (+/-7) after the second vaccine dose. The sequencing here drew on peripheral blood, taken 28 days after the second AZD1222 dose. The receptors were sampled from an adult who received the AZD1222 COVID-19 vaccine.

This clone appeared once. The rearrangement joins TRBV4-3 to TRBJ1-2; the D is unclear. Germline CDR1 and CDR2: LGHNA and YSLEER. The CDR3 length is 13 residues. Trimming removed 4 bases at V and 10 bases at J, with 16 bases between. This CDR3 is CASSRSSGFDYTF. The CDR3 coding sequence is TGCGCCAGCAGCCGGAGTTCCGGGTTTGACTACACCTTC.

The chain employs TRBV5-1 and TRBJ2-5; 7 bases align to TRBD1. V lost 2 bases to trimming and J lost 1 base; unmatched junction nucleotides: 2. Germline CDR1 SGHRS, CDR2 YFSETQ. The CDR3 runs to 14 residues. The CDR3 here is CASSFTGVQETQYF. CDR3 bases: TGCGCCAGCAGCTTTACAGGGGTCCAAGAGACCCAGTACTTC.

The chain recombines TRBV5-1 with TRBJ2-7; D may correspond to TRBD1 or TRBD2 (5 bases each). Germline lookup yields CDR1 SGHRS and CDR2 YFSETQ. This CDR3 spans 14 amino acids. The V and J ends lost 2 bases and 2 bases respectively, with 11 bases between them. CDR3: CASSFRDGPYEQYF. CDR3 coding DNA: TGCGCCAGCAGCTTCCGGGACGGCCCCTACGAGCAGTACTTC. The full variable domain, completed using reference TRBV5-1 and TRBJ2-7, is KAGVTQTPRYLIKTRGQQVTLSCSPISGHRSVSWYQQTPGQGLQFLFEYFSETQRNKGNFPGRFSGRQFSNSRSEMNVSTLELGDSALYLCASSFRDGPYEQYFGPGTRLTVT.

This clone occurred once. The chain combines TRBV18 with TRBJ2-1; 9 bases fit TRBD2. The junction had 9 bases not matched to a gene; V was cut back by 3 bases and J by 9 bases. Germline V gene lookup returns CDR1 KGHSH and CDR2 LQKENI. The length of the CDR3 is 15 residues. The CDR3 sequence: CASSPRGGSVGEQFF. DNA of the CDR3: TGTGCCAGCTCACCGCGGGGGGGCAGTGTTGGTGAGCAGTTCTTC. Full variable domain (missing parts from reference TRBV18 and TRBJ2-1): NAGVMQNPRHLVRRRGQEARLRCSPMKGHSHVYWYRQLPEEGLKFMVYLQKENIIDESGMPKERFSAEFPKEGPSILRIQQVVRGDSAAYFCASSPRGGSVGEQFFGPGTRLTVL.

The chain has TRBV19 and TRBJ1-1, with TRBD1 as a possible D gene (5 bases). Per germline, CDR1 LNHDA and CDR2 SQIVND (reference sequence). The CDR3 spans 14 residues. With 10 bases removed from V and 3 bases from J, the gap between germline ends came to 18 bases. The DNA of the CDR3 is TGTGCCACCCCTTGGGCGGGGACCCACACTGAAGCTTTCTTT. Amino acids: CATPWAGTHTEAFF.

V is TRBV18 and J is TRBJ1-2; TRBD1 matches at 7 bases. CDR1 is KGHSH and CDR2 is LQKENI in the germline V gene. This CDR3 region has 13 residues. The V and J ends lost 5 bases and 2 bases, in that order; junction bases with no gene match: 2. The CDR3 loop is CASSGDRNYGYTF. The CDR3 bases are TGTGCCAGCTCAGGGGACAGAAACTATGGCTACACCTTC.

The V and J genes are TRBV29-1 and TRBJ1-1; 8 bases are shared with TRBD1. V lost 6 bases and J lost 5; bases outside the gene matches: 5. Germline CDR1 SQVTM, CDR2 ANQGSEA. The CDR3 totals 12 residues. The CDR3 is CSVAGGDTEAFF. CDR3 DNA sequence: TGCAGCGTCGCAGGGGGCGATACTGAAGCTTTCTTT.

The chain recombines TRBV7-3 with TRBJ2-5, with D possibly TRBD2 on 6 matching bases. Trimming left V 5 bases short and J 0 bases short, with 13 bases between. The CDR3 sequence is 15 residues long. Germline V CDR1 and CDR2: SGHTA, FQGTGA. The CDR3 is CASSPGRRYQETQYF. The CDR3 DNA reads as TGTGCCAGCAGCCCGGGGAGGAGGTACCAAGAGACCCAGTACTTC.

The chain joins TRBV27 to TRBJ1-2, with unresolved D. Trimming removed 1 base at V and 4 bases at J, with 10 bases between. This CDR3 contains 14 residues. The germline V gene has CDR1 MNHEY and CDR2 SMNVEV (reference sequence). CDR3 protein: CASSLYKGSYGYTF. The CDR3 DNA reads as TGTGCCAGCAGTTTATACAAGGGATCCTATGGCTACACCTTC.

The chain couples TRBV5-1 to TRBJ2-3; 11 positions agree with TRBD1. The CDR3 has 16 residues. In germline, CDR1 is SGHRS, CDR2 YFSETQ. Germline trimming cut 4 bases from V and 9 bases from J; bases unmatched to any gene: 13. CDR3 sequence: CASSANPGTGGETQYF. CDR3 nucleotides: TGCGCCAGCAGCGCAAACCCCGGGACAGGGGGAGAAACGCAGTATTTT.

This clone was found once. The chain carries TRBV19 and TRBJ1-1, with D possibly TRBD1 on 6 matching bases. V lost 5 bases to trimming and J lost 2 bases, with 15 bases between them. The CDR3 runs to 15 residues. Germline V gene data show CDR1 as LNHDA and CDR2 as SQIVND (reference sequence). DNA of the CDR3: TGTGCCAGTAGTGCCCGGGACAACCCTAACACTGAAGCTTTCTTT. Protein sequence: CASSARDNPNTEAFF.

The V and J genes are TRBV7-2 and TRBJ2-3; no clear D gene. With 1 base removed from V and 5 bases from J, the gap between germline ends came to 10 bases. Germline lookup yields CDR1 SGHTA and CDR2 FQGNSA. This CDR3 comprises 14 residues. The CDR3 coding sequence is TGTGCCAGCAGCTTAGGGCTGGAGCGAGATACGCAGTATTTT. Translation gives CASSLGLERDTQYF.

The V and J genes are TRBV7-3 and TRBJ2-1; D is possibly TRBD1 or TRBD2 (5 bases each). V was pared by 6 bases and J by 6 bases, with 21 bases between. Germline V gene data show CDR1 as SGHTA and CDR2 as FQGTGA. This CDR3 comprises 16 residues. DNA for the CDR3: TGTGCCAGCAGGAGAGATACCGGGACCTTATCCAATGAGCAGTTCTTC. Translated: CASRRDTGTLSNEQFF.